Below are 30 T cell receptor beta chains sequenced from a single sample in a study of blood T cell repertoires in COVID-19. Data came from immunoSEQ multiplex PCR; TCRdb stores just in-frame clones and leaves some out. Of 110,000 or so clones listed, around 89% are singletons. Sequencing input: peripheral blood. The receptors were gathered from a human donor with acute or convalescent COVID-19. The donor label of this sample is uncertain.

J is TRBJ1-4 and V is TRBV7-9; 8 positions match TRBD1. The CDR3 spans 15 residues. V lost 5 bases, J lost 8 bases, and 10 bases stayed unmatched. Germline V gene lookup returns CDR1 SEHNR and CDR2 FQNEAQ (reference sequence). This chain's CDR3 is CASSPLDRVEEKLFF. The CDR3 DNA follows: TGTGCCAGCAGCCCGTTGGACAGGGTGGAGGAAAAACTGTTTTTT.

This rearrangement joins TRBV18 to TRBJ2-7; 7 bases line up with TRBD1. The V segment lost 3 bases and the J segment 1 base; nucleotides outside the gene matches: 3. CDR3 length: 14 amino acids. Germline CDR1 KGHSH, CDR2 LQKENI. CDR3 protein: CASSPVTGSYEQYF. CDR3 nucleotides: TGTGCCAGCTCACCGGTGACAGGGTCCTACGAGCAGTACTTC.

V and J are TRBV2 and TRBJ2-1; D perhaps matches TRBD2 (5 bases). Per the germline V gene, CDR1 is SNHLY and CDR2 is FYNNEI. CDR3 size: 16 residues. Trimming removed 2 bases at V and 4 bases at J, with 15 bases between. This chain's CDR3 is CASSEMFGVGYNEQFF. The CDR3, as DNA: TGTGCCAGCAGTGAAATGTTCGGGGTAGGGTACAATGAGCAGTTCTTC.

The chain couples TRBV28 to TRBJ1-2; tentatively, D is TRBD1 (6 bases). Germline lookup yields CDR1 MDHEN and CDR2 SYDVKM. This CDR3 comprises 13 residues. V dropped 6 bases and J dropped 2 bases, with 10 bases sitting between them. CDR3 region: CASRVGQNYGYTF. In DNA form, the CDR3 reads TGTGCCAGCAGAGTTGGACAGAACTATGGCTACACCTTC.

CDR3 sequence reads: CASSRLGQGVADTQYF. CDR3 DNA: TGTGCCAGCAGCCGATTGGGACAGGGGGTGGCAGATACGCAGTATTTT. The V gene is TRBV4-2, the J gene TRBJ2-3, with TRBD1 matching over 11 bases. V shed 4 bases and J 4 bases; nucleotides not matched to a gene: 7. CDR3 length: 16 amino acids. Germline V gene lookup returns CDR1 LGHNA and CDR2 YNFKEQ.

The chain has TRBV19 and TRBJ1-5; TRBD1 might be the D (5 bases). CDR3 size: 13 residues. Germline V lookup: CDR1 LNHDA, CDR2 SQIVND (reference sequence). Trimming left V 5 bases short and J 4 bases short, with 9 bases between. CDR3 DNA: TGTGCCAGTAGTGGGGCCTTGAATCAGCCCCAGCATTTT. Encoded protein: CASSGALNQPQHF.

The chain uses TRBV6-1 and TRBJ1-4; a weak D match, TRBD1 (6 bases). V gave up 5 bases and J gave up 0 bases, with 10 bases separating them. CDR1 is MNHNS and CDR2 is SASEGT in the germline V gene. The CDR3 runs to 15 residues. The CDR3 bases are TGTGCCAGCAGTCAAACAGGGACAACTAATGAAAAACTGTTTTTT. Protein sequence: CASSQTGTTNEKLFF.

CDR3 amino acids: CASSFSGTGGVELFF. In DNA, the CDR3 is TGTGCCAGCAGCTTTTCCGGGACAGGGGGCGTGGAGCTGTTTTTT. The J gene is TRBJ2-2, the V gene TRBV7-2, with 12 positions matching TRBD1. From germline, CDR1 is SGHTA and CDR2 FQGNSA. The CDR3 runs 15 residues. Unmatched junction bases numbered 6, after V lost 3 bases and J lost 10 bases.

The chain links TRBV25-1 to TRBJ1-5; D is unresolved. V dropped 6 bases and J dropped 0 bases, with 9 bases sitting between them. The germline V gene has CDR1 MGHDK and CDR2 SYGVNS. CDR3 length equals 14 residues. CDR3 nucleotide sequence: TGTGCCAGCAGCGGTTCTTATAGCAATCAGCCCCAGCATTTT. It specifies CASSGSYSNQPQHF.

The chain recombines TRBV19 with TRBJ1-2; 7 positions match TRBD1. The CDR3 sequence is 14 residues long. V was clipped by 5 bases and J by 3 bases; unmatched bases: 6. Germline V CDR1 and CDR2: LNHDA, SQIVND (reference sequence). CDR3 bases: TGTGCCAGTAGTCCACGACAGGGATACTATGGCTACACCTTC. This sequence encodes CASSPRQGYYGYTF.

The CDR3 protein is CASSPPAGLAGENEQFF. CDR3 bases: TGTGCCAGCAGCCCGCCGGCGGGGCTAGCGGGGGAAAATGAGCAGTTCTTC. The chain employs TRBV7-9 and TRBJ2-1, with TRBD2 identical over 10 bases. Germline loops: CDR1 SEHNR, CDR2 FQNEAQ (reference sequence). The V gene end was trimmed by 5 bases and the J gene end by 7 bases; junction bases not matched to a gene: 14. This CDR3 has 17 residues.

This chain links TRBV7-7 with TRBJ2-1, with TRBD2 matching over 8 bases. Germline CDR1 reads SSHAT; CDR2 reads FNYEAQ (reference sequence). The junction had 11 bases not matched to a gene; V was cut back by 11 bases and J by 8 bases. The CDR3 is made up of 13 amino acids. This CDR3 reads CAPPSGGVYEQFF. DNA of the CDR3: TGTGCCCCGCCCAGCGGGGGAGTGTATGAGCAGTTCTTC.

CDR3 bases: TGTGCCAGCAGCTTGGGACAGGGGTCTGCCGGAAACACCATATATTTT. It codes for CASSLGQGSAGNTIYF. The V gene is TRBV7-2, the J gene TRBJ1-3; TRBD1 matches at 10 bases. Germline values: CDR1 SGHTA, CDR2 FQGNSA. V shed 3 bases, J shed 4 bases, and the junction held 6 bases outside the gene matches. The CDR3 loop spans 16 amino acids.

The chain has TRBV5-4 and TRBJ2-7; 7 positions match TRBD1. This CDR3 has 14 residues. Losses at the gene ends were 2 bases for V and 2 bases for J; bases not matched to a gene: 4. Germline CDR1 is SGHNT and CDR2 is YYREEE (reference sequence). The CDR3 is CASSFGTVTYEQYF. CDR3 sequence (DNA): TGTGCCAGCAGCTTCGGGACAGTTACCTACGAGCAGTACTTC.

The count of this clone is one. J is TRBJ1-3 and V is TRBV18, with 10 bases that match TRBD1. The CDR3 is 17 residues long. Germline CDR1 reads KGHSH; CDR2 reads LQKENI. V shed 1 base, J shed 0 bases, and the junction held 3 bases outside the gene matches. CDR3 residues: CASSPRTGGNSGNTIYF. For the CDR3, the DNA is TGTGCCAGCTCACCACGGACAGGGGGTAACTCTGGAAACACCATATATTTT.

This clone was seen only once. The chain links TRBV5-1 to TRBJ2-7, with D uncertain. V lost 0 bases, J lost 5 bases, and 12 bases lay in between. Germline CDR1 is SGHRS and CDR2 is YFSETQ. The CDR3 consists of 14 residues. CDR3 coding DNA: TGCGCCAGCAGCTTGGTTTCGGTTCAGGACGAGCAGTACTTC. It translates to CASSLVSVQDEQYF.

The V call is TRBV3-1 (or the pseudogene TRBV3-2), the J call TRBJ2-5; 11 bases match TRBD2. The V gene's germline CDR1 is LGHDT and CDR2 YNNKEL (reference sequence). This CDR3 comprises 17 residues. V dropped 0 bases and J dropped 4; count of bases not matched to a gene: 7. The CDR3 region is CASSQEVIAGGGETQYF. As DNA, the CDR3 is TGTGCCAGCAGCCAAGAGGTGATAGCGGGGGGGGGAGAGACCCAGTACTTC.

The table lists this clone with a count of one. V is TRBV28 and J is TRBJ1-2; 7 nucleotides line up with TRBD1. CDR1 is MDHEN and CDR2 is SYDVKM in the germline V gene. CDR3 size: 14 residues. Unmatched junction bases numbered 10, after V lost 6 bases and J lost 6 bases. The chain's CDR3 is CASSYGTEIHGYTF. The CDR3 DNA sequence: TGTGCCAGCAGCTATGGGACAGAGATTCATGGCTACACCTTC.

The chain combines TRBV7-9 with TRBJ1-6, with D unresolved. The V end lost 0 bases, the J end lost 5 bases, and 14 bases lay between the germline ends. The CDR3 totals 17 residues. Germline CDR1 SEHNR, CDR2 FQNEAQ (reference sequence). CDR3 sequence (DNA): TGTGCCAGCAGCTTAGCCCGTACGGGGATCCATAATTCACCCCTCCACTTT. The encoded protein is CASSLARTGIHNSPLHF.

The J gene is TRBJ2-7, the V gene TRBV18, with 8 bases lining up with TRBD2. CDR3 length: 16 amino acids. Germline V gives CDR1 KGHSH, CDR2 LQKENI. V shed 1 base and J 3 bases; nucleotides not matched to a gene: 8. CDR3 bases: TGTGCCAGCTCACCACTCGAAGCGGGAGTCCTCTACGAGCAGTACTTC. Protein product: CASSPLEAGVLYEQYF.

The CDR3 sequence is CASRPLGDYGYTF. CDR3 sequence (DNA): TGTGCCAGCAGACCGTTAGGGGACTATGGCTACACCTTC. The genes are TRBV28 and TRBJ1-2; D is perhaps TRBD1 (5 bases). Trimming removed 6 bases at V and 3 bases at J, with 11 bases between. The germline CDR1 and CDR2 sequences are MDHEN and SYDVKM. The CDR3 consists of 13 residues.

This rearrangement joins TRBV19 to TRBJ1-2, with TRBD1 matching 7 bases. Germline CDR1 reads LNHDA; CDR2 reads SQIVND (reference sequence). The CDR3 sequence is 12 residues long. Trimming removed 5 bases from V and 8 bases from J; junction bases left unmatched: 5. The CDR3 here is CASSSQDRGYTF. The CDR3 nucleotides are TGTGCCAGTAGTTCCCAGGACAGGGGCTACACCTTC.

The V call is TRBV7-9, the J call TRBJ1-5; D remains ambiguous. The CDR3 spans 13 residues. V lost 5 bases, J lost 3 bases, and 8 bases lay in between. Looked up from germline, CDR1 is SEHNR and CDR2 is FQNEAQ (reference sequence). The CDR3 protein is CASSPSLNQPQHF. CDR3 in DNA: TGTGCCAGCAGCCCCTCTCTCAATCAGCCCCAGCATTTT.

The sample holds a few counts of this clone. V is TRBV6-5 and J is TRBJ1-1; unclear D gene. The V and J ends lost 5 bases and 0 bases respectively, with 7 bases between them. The CDR3 runs 13 residues. The V gene's germline CDR1 is MNHEY and CDR2 SVGAGI. The CDR3 coding sequence is TGTGCCAGCAGTAGGAGAATGAACACTGAAGCTTTCTTT. Residues: CASSRRMNTEAFF.

The rearrangement joins TRBV19 to TRBJ1-5, with TRBD1 identical over 8 bases. The CDR3 totals 17 residues. Germline trimming cut 6 bases from V and 0 bases from J; bases unmatched to any gene: 10. CDR1 is LNHDA, CDR2 SQIVND, per germline (reference sequence). The CDR3 DNA sequence: TGTGCCAGTAGCGGACGGCTGGACAGGGATAGCAATCAGCCCCAGCATTTT. This translates into CASSGRLDRDSNQPQHF.

The chain couples TRBV4-1 to TRBJ2-3; 7 bases align to TRBD2. Unmatched junction bases numbered 10, after V lost 4 bases and J lost 6 bases. This CDR3 comprises 15 residues. Looked up from germline, CDR1 is MGHRA and CDR2 is YSYEKL. The CDR3 bases are TGCGCCAGCAGCCTAGGACTAGGGATTTCGGATACGCAGTATTTT. It is translated as CASSLGLGISDTQYF.

The chain's CDR3 is CATSSSGRGETQYF. CDR3 coding DNA: TGTGCCACCAGCAGTAGCGGGAGAGGTGAGACCCAGTACTTC. This chain joins TRBV15 and TRBJ2-5; 9 nucleotides agree with TRBD2. J was trimmed by 5 bases and V by 3 bases; bases with no gene match: 4. The germline CDR1 and CDR2 sequences are LNHNV and YYDKDF (reference sequence). The CDR3 has 14 amino acids.

J is TRBJ1-4 and V is TRBV25-1, with TRBD1 matching 11 bases. The CDR3 covers 14 residues. Germline V gives CDR1 MGHDK, CDR2 SYGVNS. The V and J ends lost 6 bases and 11 bases, in that order; junction bases with no gene match: 8. DNA for the CDR3: TGTGCCAGCAGGGGTGGACAGGGGGCGGGGAAACTGTTTTTT. It specifies CASRGGQGAGKLFF.

V usage is TRBV21-1 and J usage is TRBJ1-1. TRBV21-1 is assigned pseudogene status. This CDR3 contains 18 residues. The CDR3 coding sequence is TGTGCCAGCAGCACGCCAGGAAAGGGAGGGGGGGTGAACACTGAAGCTTTCTTT. Its protein is CASSTPGKGGGVNTEAFF.

In this sample, this clone turned up once. The chain recombines TRBV4-3 with TRBJ1-1, with TRBD1 identical over 7 bases. V lost 3 bases to trimming and J lost 5 bases; unmatched junction nucleotides: 3. The CDR3 has 13 amino acids. CDR1 and CDR2 (germline): LGHNA, YSLEER. DNA of the CDR3: TGCGCCAGCAGCCATACAGGGGTTACTGAAGCTTTCTTT. Translated: CASSHTGVTEAFF.